Here is one TCR beta chain with its context. This entry comes from a study of T cell changes during pregnancy in multiple sclerosis. Method: immunoSEQ multiplex PCR; TCRdb's copy keeps in-frame clones and lacks some. The sample records fewer than 50,000 clones, around nine tenths being singletons. With 3 bases clipped from V and 1 base from J, the junction kept 8 bases outside the gene matches. Germline V lookup: CDR1 SGHNT, CDR2 YYREEE (reference sequence). The CDR3 sequence is 16 residues long. This chain joins TRBV5-4 and TRBJ1-1; 8 bases are a match to TRBD1. This TCR was sampled from a female donor in good health, enrolled as a control in a pregnancy study. Here the sequenced sample was CD4+ T cells from peripheral blood mononuclear cells, taken in the second trimester of pregnancy. CDR3 region: CASSSGQGRTNTEAFF. In DNA, the CDR3 is TGTGCCAGCAGCTCCGGACAGGGCCGAACGAACACTGAAGCTTTCTTT.